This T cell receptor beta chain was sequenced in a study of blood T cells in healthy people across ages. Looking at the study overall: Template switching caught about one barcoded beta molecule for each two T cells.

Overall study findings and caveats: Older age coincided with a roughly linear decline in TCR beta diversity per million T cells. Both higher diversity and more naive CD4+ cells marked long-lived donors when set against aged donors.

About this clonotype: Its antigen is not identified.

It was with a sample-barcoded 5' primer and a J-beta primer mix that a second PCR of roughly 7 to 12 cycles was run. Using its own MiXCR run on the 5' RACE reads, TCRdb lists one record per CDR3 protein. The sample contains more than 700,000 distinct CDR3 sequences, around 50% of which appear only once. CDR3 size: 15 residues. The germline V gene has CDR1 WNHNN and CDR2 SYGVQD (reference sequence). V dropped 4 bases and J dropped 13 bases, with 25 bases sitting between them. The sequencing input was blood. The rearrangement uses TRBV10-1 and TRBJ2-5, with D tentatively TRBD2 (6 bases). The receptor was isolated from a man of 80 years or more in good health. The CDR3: CASSVTGSGDDERYF. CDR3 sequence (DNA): TGCGCCAGCAGTGTAACAGGCTCGGGGGACGACGAGCGGTACTTC.